The clone carrying this T cell receptor beta chain was detected only a few times. The antigen is unknown. This CDR3 region has 14 residues. Per germline, CDR1 LNHNV and CDR2 YYDKDF (reference sequence). Trimming removed 0 bases from V and 4 bases from J; junction bases left unmatched: 2. Since all of the isolated RNA was reverse transcribed, expressed TCRB transcripts were what got sequenced. The data were produced by immunoSEQ multiplex PCR, yet TCRdb's version contains in-frame clones alone and is incomplete. The sample yields some 700,000 clones, 13% seen once. The sample originates from a study of beta chain features in type 1 diabetes. General study points: Shorter TCRB CDR3s, moderately but significantly so, marked every one of the four CD4+ subsets in Type 1 diabetes patients. For cells with high TCR expression, cDNA sequencing could yield over-representation.

Every donor had blood drawn once into heparin, approximately 110 mL on average. Each of the CD4+ naive, central memory, regulatory and stem cell-like memory populations was sorted via CD45RO/CCR7/CD25/CD127/CD95/CD27. Sequenced material: naive CD4+ T cells from blood. The TCR was taken from a young man with type 1 diabetes. The chain uses TRBV15 and TRBJ1-2; 7 bases are shared with TRBD1. As DNA, the CDR3 is TGTGCCACCAGCAGAGAGGCAGGGGGCTATGGCTACACCTTC. It specifies CATSREAGGYGYTF. The full variable domain, with the rest looked up from reference TRBV15 and TRBJ1-2, is DAMVIQNPRYQVTQFGKPVTLSCSQTLNHNVMYWYQQKSSQAPKLLFHYYDKDFNNEADTPDNFQSRRPNTSFCFLDIRSPGLGDTAMYLCATSREAGGYGYTFGSGTRLTVV.